The clone carrying this T cell receptor (beta chain) showed up just a few times. Its antigen remains unknown. The entry originates in a study of blood T cells in healthy people across ages. Germline lookup yields CDR1 SGHDT and CDR2 YYEEEE. With 3 bases removed from V and 7 bases from J, the gap between germline ends came to 11 bases. The CDR3 extends over 13 amino acids. Findings of the study overall: Researchers report that TCR beta diversity correlated strongly with naive T cell percentage. Without sorted subsets, naive and antigen-experienced compartments could not be conclusively compared.

A second PCR of 7 to 11 cycles used a sample-barcoded 5' primer and a J-beta primer mix. TCRdb used MiXCR to reprocess the 5' RACE reads, holding one entry per CDR3 protein. The table lists roughly 800,000 distinct CDR3 sequences, about 62% of them singletons, with about 20% in the top ten. Each donor gave roughly 9.8 milliliters of peripheral blood. V gene TRBV5-6 combines with J gene TRBJ2-1, with a possible D match to TRBD2 (5 bases). The material sequenced was blood. The sequence was collected from a man aged 30-40 years in good health. CDR3 in amino acids: CASSSGSGNEQFF. The CDR3 DNA is TGTGCCAGCAGCTCCGGGTCGGGGAATGAGCAGTTCTTC. Filled out from reference TRBV5-6 and TRBJ2-1, the complete variable domain reads DAGVTQSPTHLIKTRGQQVTLRCSPKSGHDTVSWYQQALGQGPQFIFQYYEEEERQRGNFPDRFSGHQFPNYSSELNVNALLLGDSALYLCASSSGSGNEQFFGPGTRLTVL.